This T cell receptor beta chain was documented in a study of blood T cell repertoires in COVID-19. Sequencing was performed with immunoSEQ multiplex PCR; in TCRdb, only in-frame clones are kept and a portion is missing. Of approximately 8,100 clones in the sample, 84% were seen once. V was trimmed by 5 bases and J by 0 bases, leaving 11 bases between them. Germline loops: CDR1 MNHEY, CDR2 SVGAGI. The CDR3 is made up of 15 amino acids. The sequence derives from a human donor in a cohort sampled during active COVID-19. This sequence joins TRBV6-5 and TRBJ1-3, with D possibly TRBD1 on 5 matching bases. The source material was peripheral blood. This CDR3 reads CASSNPRDSGNTIYF. The CDR3, as DNA: TGTGCCAGCAGTAATCCCAGGGACTCTGGAAACACCATATATTTT.